The present T cell receptor beta chain was sequenced within a study of blood T cell repertoires in COVID-19. Across the study: Samples taken during acute and convalescent COVID-19 were collected in the United States, Italy and Spain. The cDNA or gDNA used as material had been derived from T cells, B-cell-depleted T cells, or PBMCs.

V lost 1 base and J 7 bases, leaving 5 bases between the germline ends. The germline gives CDR1 MNHNS, CDR2 SASEGT. CDR3 size: 12 residues. This clone was counted once. Sequenced by immunoSEQ multiplex PCR; TCRdb stores in-frame clones only, minus some. The table lists around 19,000 clones, just under 90% of them singletons, with approximately 12% in the top ten. V is TRBV6-1 and J is TRBJ2-1; no clear D. The sequenced sample was peripheral blood. The source is a human donor in a cohort sampled during active COVID-19. CDR3 sequence reads: CASSEGRNEQFF. CDR3 coding DNA: TGTGCCAGCAGTGAAGGTAGAAATGAGCAGTTCTTC.